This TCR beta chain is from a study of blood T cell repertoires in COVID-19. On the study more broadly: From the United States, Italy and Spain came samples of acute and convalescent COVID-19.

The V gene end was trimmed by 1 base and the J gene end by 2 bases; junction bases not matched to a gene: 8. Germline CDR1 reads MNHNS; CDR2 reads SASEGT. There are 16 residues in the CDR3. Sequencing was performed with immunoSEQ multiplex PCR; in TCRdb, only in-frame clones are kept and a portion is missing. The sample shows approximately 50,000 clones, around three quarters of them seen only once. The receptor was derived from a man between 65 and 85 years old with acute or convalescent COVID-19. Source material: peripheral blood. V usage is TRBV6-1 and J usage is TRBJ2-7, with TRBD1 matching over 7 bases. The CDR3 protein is CASSEGGQGDPYEQYF. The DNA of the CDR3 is TGTGCCAGCAGTGAAGGGGGGCAGGGGGACCCCTACGAGCAGTACTTC.